This T cell receptor beta chain was sequenced for a study of response to subunit inactivated influenza vaccine. One entry per CDR3 protein results from TCRdb running MiXCR on the RT-PCR reads. The sample lists about 540,000 distinct CDR3 sequences; roughly 25% were seen once. The CDR3 is 13 amino acids. Germline-derived CDR1 and CDR2 are MDHEN and SYDVKM. V dropped 8 bases and J dropped 12 bases, with 22 bases sitting between them. This clonotype appeared a few times. The sample also formed part of further work on T cells expressing NK-cell markers. Per that paper: The authors generated TCR beta cDNA through 5'RACE template switching with UMIs. The share of CD8+ T cells held by dominant NKG2C+ clonotypes was about 1.0-7.5% in about 6 donors.

Sample: CD4+ T cells sorted from PBMCs, taken about 12 days after vaccination. The chain recombines TRBV28 with TRBJ1-2, with D possibly matching TRBD1 (5 bases). The clonotype was recovered from a man aged 50-59 years who received an inactivated influenza vaccine. The CDR3 loop reads CASAVKGRVYHTF. The CDR3 DNA sequence: TGTGCCAGCGCGGTAAAGGGGAGGGTCTATCACACCTTC.